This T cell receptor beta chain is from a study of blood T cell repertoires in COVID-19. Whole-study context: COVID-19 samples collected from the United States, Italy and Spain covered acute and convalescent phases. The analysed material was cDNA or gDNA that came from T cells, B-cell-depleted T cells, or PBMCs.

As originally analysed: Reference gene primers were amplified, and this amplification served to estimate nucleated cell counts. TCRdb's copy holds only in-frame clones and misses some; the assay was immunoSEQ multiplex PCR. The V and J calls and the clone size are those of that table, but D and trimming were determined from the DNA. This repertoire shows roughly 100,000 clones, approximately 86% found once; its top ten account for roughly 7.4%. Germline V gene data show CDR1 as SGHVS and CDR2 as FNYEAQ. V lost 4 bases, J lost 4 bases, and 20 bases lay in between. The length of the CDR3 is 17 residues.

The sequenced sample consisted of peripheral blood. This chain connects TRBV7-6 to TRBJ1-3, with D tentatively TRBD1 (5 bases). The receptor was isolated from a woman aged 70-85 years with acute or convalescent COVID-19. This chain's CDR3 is CASSWTMGLARGNTIYF. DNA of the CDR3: TGTGCCAGCAGCTGGACAATGGGGTTAGCCCGAGGAAACACCATATATTTT.